This T cell receptor beta chain is drawn from a study of blood T cell repertoires in COVID-19. At the level of the study: From the United States, Italy and Spain came samples of acute and convalescent COVID-19. PBMCs, B-cell-depleted T cells, or T cells were the source of the cDNA or gDNA that made up the material.

As processed by the authors: Scientists estimated how many nucleated cells there were by amplifying reference gene primers. Some clones are missing from TCRdb's copy, which holds only in-frame ones; the method was immunoSEQ multiplex PCR. V and J calls and clone size come straight from that table; D and trimming were deduced from the DNA. The sample includes around 100,000 clones, approximately 88% of them seen just once. The V end lost 5 bases, the J end lost 4 bases, and 18 bases lay between the germline ends. Germline CDR1 SGHDT, CDR2 YYEEEE. The CDR3 covers 15 residues. This TCR was recovered from a human donor in a cohort sampled during active COVID-19. The rearrangement uses TRBV5-6 and TRBJ1-2; D is undetermined. The sequencing input was peripheral blood. The CDR3 is CASRLRGSLGYGYTF. DNA for the CDR3: TGTGCCAGCAGATTAAGAGGCAGTCTGGGCTATGGCTACACCTTC.